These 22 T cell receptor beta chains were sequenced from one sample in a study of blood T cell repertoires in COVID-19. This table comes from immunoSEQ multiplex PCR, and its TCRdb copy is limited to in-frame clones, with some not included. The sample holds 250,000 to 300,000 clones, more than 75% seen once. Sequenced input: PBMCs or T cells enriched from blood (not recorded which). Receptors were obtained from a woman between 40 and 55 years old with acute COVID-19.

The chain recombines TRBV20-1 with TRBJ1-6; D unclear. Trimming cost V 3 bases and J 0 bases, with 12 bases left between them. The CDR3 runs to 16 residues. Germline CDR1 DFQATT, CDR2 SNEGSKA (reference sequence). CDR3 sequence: CSASRQANSYNSPLHF. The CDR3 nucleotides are TGCAGTGCTAGTAGGCAGGCTAACTCCTATAATTCACCCCTCCACTTT.

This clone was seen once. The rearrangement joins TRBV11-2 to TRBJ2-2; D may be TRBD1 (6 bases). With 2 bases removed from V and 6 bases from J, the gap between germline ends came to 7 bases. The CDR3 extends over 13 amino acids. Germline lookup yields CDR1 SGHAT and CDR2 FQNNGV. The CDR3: CASSLSGAGELFF. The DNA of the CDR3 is TGTGCCAGCAGCTTATCAGGGGCCGGGGAGCTGTTTTTT.

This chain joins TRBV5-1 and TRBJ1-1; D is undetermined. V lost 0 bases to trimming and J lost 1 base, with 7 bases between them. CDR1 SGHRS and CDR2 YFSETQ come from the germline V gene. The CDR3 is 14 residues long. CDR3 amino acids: CASSLVAENTEAFF. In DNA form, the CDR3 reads TGCGCCAGCAGCTTGGTAGCGGAGAACACTGAAGCTTTCTTT.

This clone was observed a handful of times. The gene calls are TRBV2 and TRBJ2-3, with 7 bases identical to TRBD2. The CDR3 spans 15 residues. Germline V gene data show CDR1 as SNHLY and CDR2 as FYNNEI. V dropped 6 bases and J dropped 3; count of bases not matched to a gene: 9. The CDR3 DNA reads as TGTGCCAGCAGCGCCCCCCGGACTAGTACAGATACGCAGTATTTT. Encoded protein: CASSAPRTSTDTQYF.

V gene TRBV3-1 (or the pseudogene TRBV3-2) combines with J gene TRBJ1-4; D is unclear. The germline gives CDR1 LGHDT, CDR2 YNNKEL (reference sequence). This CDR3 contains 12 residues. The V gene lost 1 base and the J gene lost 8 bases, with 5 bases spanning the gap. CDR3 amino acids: CASSQAGEKLFF. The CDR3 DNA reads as TGTGCCAGCAGCCAAGCCGGGGAAAAACTGTTTTTT.

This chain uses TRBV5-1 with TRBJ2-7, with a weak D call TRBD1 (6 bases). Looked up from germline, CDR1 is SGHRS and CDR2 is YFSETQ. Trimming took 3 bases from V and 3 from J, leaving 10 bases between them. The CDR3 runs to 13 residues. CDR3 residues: CASSYKGDYEQYF. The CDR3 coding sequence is TGCGCCAGCAGCTACAAGGGGGACTACGAGCAGTACTTC.

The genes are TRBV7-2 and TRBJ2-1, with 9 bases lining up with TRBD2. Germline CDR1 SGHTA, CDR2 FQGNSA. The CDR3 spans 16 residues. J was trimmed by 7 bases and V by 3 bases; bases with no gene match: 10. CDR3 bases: TGTGCCAGCAGCTTTAAGGGCGGGAGGGCCCAGAATGAGCAGTTCTTC. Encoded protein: CASSFKGGRAQNEQFF.

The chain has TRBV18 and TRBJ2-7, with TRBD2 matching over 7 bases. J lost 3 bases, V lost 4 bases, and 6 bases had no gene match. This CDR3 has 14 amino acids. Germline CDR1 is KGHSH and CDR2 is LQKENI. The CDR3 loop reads CASSRAGSNYEQYF. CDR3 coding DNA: TGTGCCAGCTCACGAGCGGGGAGCAACTACGAGCAGTACTTC.

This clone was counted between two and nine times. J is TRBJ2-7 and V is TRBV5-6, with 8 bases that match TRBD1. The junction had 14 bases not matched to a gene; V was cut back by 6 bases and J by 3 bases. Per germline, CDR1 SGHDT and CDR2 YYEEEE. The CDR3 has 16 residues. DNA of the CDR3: TGTGCCAGCACCCTGACCGACAGGGGCCTAGACTACGAGCAGTACTTC. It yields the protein CASTLTDRGLDYEQYF.

The CDR3 spells CASSEGGLEQYF. CDR3 in DNA: TGCGCCAGCAGTGAAGGTGGGCTCGAGCAGTACTTC. The chain is built from TRBV10-2 and TRBJ2-7; D is undetermined. Trimming took off 3 bases at V and 6 bases at J, with 9 bases between the two ends. Germline-derived CDR1 and CDR2 are WSHSY and SAAADI. The CDR3 has 12 residues.

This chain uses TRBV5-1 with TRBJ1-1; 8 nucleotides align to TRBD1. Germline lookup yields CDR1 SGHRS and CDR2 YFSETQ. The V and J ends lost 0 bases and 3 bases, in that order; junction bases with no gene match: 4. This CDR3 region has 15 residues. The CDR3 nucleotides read TGCGCCAGCAGCTTGGGACAGGGGAGGGACACTGAAGCTTTCTTT. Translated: CASSLGQGRDTEAFF.

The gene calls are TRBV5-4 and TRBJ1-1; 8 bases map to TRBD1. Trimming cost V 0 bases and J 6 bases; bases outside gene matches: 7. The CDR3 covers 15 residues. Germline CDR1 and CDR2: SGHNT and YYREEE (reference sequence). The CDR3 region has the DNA TGTGCCAGCAGCTTGGCAGGGGGCGGCTTCTCTGAAGCTTTCTTT. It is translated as CASSLAGGGFSEAFF.

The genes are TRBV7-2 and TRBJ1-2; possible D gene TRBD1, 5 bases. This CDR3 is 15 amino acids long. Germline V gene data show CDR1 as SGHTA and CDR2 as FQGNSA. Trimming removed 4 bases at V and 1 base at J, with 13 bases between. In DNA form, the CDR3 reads TGTGCCAGCAGCTCTTCAGGACAAGTTAACTATGGCTACACCTTC. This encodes CASSSSGQVNYGYTF.

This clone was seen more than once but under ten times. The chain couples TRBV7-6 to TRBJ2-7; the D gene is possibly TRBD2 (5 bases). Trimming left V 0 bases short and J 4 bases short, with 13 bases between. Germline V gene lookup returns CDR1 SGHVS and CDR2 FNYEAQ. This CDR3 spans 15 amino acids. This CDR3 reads CASSLAEDGIYEQYF. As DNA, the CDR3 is TGTGCCAGCAGCTTAGCCGAGGACGGGATTTACGAGCAGTACTTC. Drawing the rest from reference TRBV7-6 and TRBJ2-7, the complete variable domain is GAGVSQSPRYKVTKRGQDVALRCDPISGHVSLYWYRQALGQGPEFLTYFNYEAQQDKSGLPNDRFSAERPEGSISTLTIQRTEQRDSAMYRCASSLAEDGIYEQYFGPGTRLTVT.

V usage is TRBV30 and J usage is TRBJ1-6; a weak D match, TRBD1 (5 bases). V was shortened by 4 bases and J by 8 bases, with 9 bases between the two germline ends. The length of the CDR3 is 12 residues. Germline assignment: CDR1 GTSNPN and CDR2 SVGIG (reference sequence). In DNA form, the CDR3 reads TGTGCCTGGAAAGGGGATGATTCACCCCTCCACTTT. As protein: CAWKGDDSPLHF.

CDR3 amino acids: CASSQGAGRGHQETQYF. The DNA of the CDR3 is TGTGCCAGCAGCCAAGGTGCCGGCAGGGGGCACCAAGAGACCCAGTACTTC. The chain couples TRBV4-2 to TRBJ2-5; the match to TRBD1 covers 8 bases. Germline CDR1 reads LGHNA; CDR2 reads YNFKEQ. V trimming: 1 base; J trimming: 0 bases; junction bases outside the gene matches: 7. This CDR3 is 17 amino acids long.

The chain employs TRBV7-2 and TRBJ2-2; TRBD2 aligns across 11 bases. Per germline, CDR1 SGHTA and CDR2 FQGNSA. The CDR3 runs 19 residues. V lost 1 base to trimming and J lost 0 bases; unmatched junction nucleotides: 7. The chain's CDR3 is CASSLDPGLAVPNTGELFF. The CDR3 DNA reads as TGTGCCAGCAGCTTAGACCCGGGACTAGCGGTCCCGAACACCGGGGAGCTGTTTTTT.

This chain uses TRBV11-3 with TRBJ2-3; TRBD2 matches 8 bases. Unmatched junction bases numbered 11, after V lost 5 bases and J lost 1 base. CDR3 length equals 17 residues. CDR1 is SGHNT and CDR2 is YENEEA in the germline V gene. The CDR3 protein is CASSLRGGVGGTDTQYF. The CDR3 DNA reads TGTGCCAGCAGCCTTCGGGGGGGGGTAGGAGGCACAGATACGCAGTATTTT.

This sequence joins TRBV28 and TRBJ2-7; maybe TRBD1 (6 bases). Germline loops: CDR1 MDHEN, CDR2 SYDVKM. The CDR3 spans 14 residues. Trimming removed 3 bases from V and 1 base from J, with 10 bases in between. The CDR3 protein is CASSFRDKSYEQYF. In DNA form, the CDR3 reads TGTGCCAGCAGTTTCCGGGACAAGTCCTACGAGCAGTACTTC. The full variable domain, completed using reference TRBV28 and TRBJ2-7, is DVKVTQSSRYLVKRTGEKVFLECVQDMDHENMFWYRQDPGLGLRLIYFSYDVKMKEKGDIPEGYSVSREKKERFSLILESASTNQTSMYLCASSFRDKSYEQYFGPGTRLTVT.

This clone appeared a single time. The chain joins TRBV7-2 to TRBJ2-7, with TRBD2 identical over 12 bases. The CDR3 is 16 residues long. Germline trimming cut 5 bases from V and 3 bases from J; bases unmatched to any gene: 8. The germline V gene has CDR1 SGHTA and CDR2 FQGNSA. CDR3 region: CASSPRTGLAGYEQYF. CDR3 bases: TGTGCCAGCAGCCCCCGGACGGGACTAGCGGGCTACGAGCAGTACTTC.

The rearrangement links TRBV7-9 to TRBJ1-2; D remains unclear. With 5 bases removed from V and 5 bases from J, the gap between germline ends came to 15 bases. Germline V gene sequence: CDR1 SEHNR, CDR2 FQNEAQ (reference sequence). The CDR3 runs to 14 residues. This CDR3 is CASSHGGREYGYTF. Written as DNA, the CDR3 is TGTGCCAGCAGCCACGGAGGGCGCGAATATGGCTACACCTTC.

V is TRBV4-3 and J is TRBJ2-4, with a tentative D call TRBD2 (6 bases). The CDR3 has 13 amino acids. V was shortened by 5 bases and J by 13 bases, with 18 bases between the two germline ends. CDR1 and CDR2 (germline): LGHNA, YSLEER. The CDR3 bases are TGCGCCAGCAGCGAGGATGTGCAACGGGAGCAGTACTTC. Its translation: CASSEDVQREQYF.